This passage covers 23 T cell receptor beta chains from one sample sequenced in a study of blood T cell repertoires in COVID-19. Clones were sequenced by immunoSEQ multiplex PCR, and TCRdb holds only the in-frame ones, with some missing. The sample holds 200,000 to 250,000 clones, 87% seen once. The sequencing input was PBMCs or T cells enriched from blood (not recorded which). These receptor sequences come from a man aged 25-40 years in a cohort exposed to, infected with or recovered from COVID-19 (not recorded which).

The chain carries TRBV29-1 and TRBJ2-5; 9 nucleotides match TRBD2. From germline, CDR1 is SQVTM and CDR2 ANQGSEA. The CDR3 is 15 amino acids. Germline trimming cut 8 bases from V and 5 bases from J; bases unmatched to any gene: 15. CDR3 sequence: CSSEVGGGAGETQYF. The CDR3 bases are TGCAGCTCCGAAGTAGGCGGGGGGGCCGGGGAGACCCAGTACTTC.

This clone was observed a few times. The chain combines TRBV13 with TRBJ1-2, with D maybe TRBD1 (5 bases). This CDR3 has 16 amino acids. Germline V gives CDR1 PRHDT, CDR2 FYEKMQ (reference sequence). The germline V and J ends were trimmed by 4 bases and 6 bases, with 21 bases remaining between them. This CDR3 is CASSSRQGQLWDGYTF. The CDR3 coding sequence is TGTGCCAGCAGCTCCCGCCAGGGTCAACTTTGGGATGGCTACACCTTC.

This clone was counted between two and nine times. V is TRBV7-8 and J is TRBJ2-2; 10 bases line up with TRBD2. V lost 5 bases to trimming and J lost 4 bases; unmatched junction nucleotides: 10. The CDR3 spans 17 residues. The germline V gene encodes CDR1 SGHVS and CDR2 FQNEAQ. CDR3 amino acids: CASSPILAGVGTGELFF. CDR3 nucleotides: TGTGCCAGCAGCCCGATCCTAGCGGGAGTGGGCACCGGGGAGCTGTTTTTT.

The chain joins TRBV4-2 to TRBJ1-5, with 8 positions matching TRBD1. This CDR3 comprises 16 residues. Germline V lookup: CDR1 LGHNA, CDR2 YNFKEQ. V shed 1 base and J 6 bases; nucleotides not matched to a gene: 8. The CDR3: CASSQVGTGSTQPQHF. The CDR3 DNA sequence: TGTGCCAGCAGCCAAGTTGGGACAGGTTCGACTCAGCCCCAGCATTTT.

The chain employs TRBV11-1 and TRBJ2-5, with 11 bases lining up with TRBD2. From germline, CDR1 is SGHAT and CDR2 FQDESV (reference sequence). CDR3 length: 16 residues. V lost 3 bases to trimming and J lost 5 bases; unmatched junction nucleotides: 8. The CDR3 sequence: CASSFPLAGEGETQYF. The CDR3 region has the DNA TGTGCCAGCAGCTTCCCACTAGCGGGAGAGGGGGAGACCCAGTACTTC.

The chain is built from TRBV27 and TRBJ1-2; D is unresolved. V was trimmed by 6 bases and J by 0 bases, leaving 11 bases between them. Germline V CDR1 and CDR2: MNHEY, SMNVEV (reference sequence). CDR3 size: 14 residues. The CDR3 here is CASREAASNYGYTF. CDR3 coding DNA: TGTGCCAGCAGAGAGGCAGCCTCTAACTATGGCTACACCTTC.

The chain uses TRBV11-2 and TRBJ2-7, with D perhaps matching TRBD1 (6 bases). With 2 bases removed from V and 0 bases from J, the gap between germline ends came to 14 bases. CDR1 and CDR2 (germline): SGHAT, FQNNGV. This CDR3 comprises 16 residues. The CDR3 spells CASSLISGGRSYEQYF. In DNA form, the CDR3 reads TGTGCCAGCAGCTTAATTAGTGGGGGCCGCTCCTACGAGCAGTACTTC.

This clone was detected only once. This rearrangement joins TRBV7-9 to TRBJ2-7, with D perhaps TRBD1 (6 bases). Germline values: CDR1 SEHNR, CDR2 FQNEAQ (reference sequence). The CDR3 contains 14 residues. The V end was cut by 7 bases, the J end by 5 bases, with 18 bases between. The CDR3 sequence: CASILEGGGNEQYF. In DNA, the CDR3 is TGTGCCAGCATCCTCGAAGGGGGTGGCAACGAGCAGTACTTC. Full variable domain (rest looked up from reference TRBV7-9 and TRBJ2-7): DTGVSQNPRHKITKRGQNVTFRCDPISEHNRLYWYRQTLGQGPEFLTYFQNEAQLEKSRLLSDRFSAERPKGSFSTLEIQRTEQGDSAMYLCASILEGGGNEQYFGPGTRLTVT.

The chain uses TRBV27 and TRBJ1-2; weak D call: TRBD1 (5 bases). There are 16 residues in the CDR3. Germline V CDR1 and CDR2: MNHEY, SMNVEV (reference sequence). Trimming took 5 bases from V and 1 from J, leaving 17 bases between them. The CDR3 DNA is TGTGCCAGCAGTCTGAAGCGGACGGGGGTTAACTATGGCTACACCTTC. It encodes CASSLKRTGVNYGYTF.

The chain links TRBV28 to TRBJ1-1, with D unresolved. V lost 7 bases, J lost 6 bases, and 15 bases lay in between. This CDR3 is 13 amino acids long. Germline CDR1 MDHEN, CDR2 SYDVKM. Written as DNA, the CDR3 is TGTGCCAGCATCTCGGGAGCTACTTCTGAAGCTTTCTTT. This gives the protein CASISGATSEAFF.

The chain links TRBV6-5 to TRBJ2-7, with a possible D match to TRBD1 (6 bases). Per the germline V gene, CDR1 is MNHEY and CDR2 is SVGAGI. V gave up 6 bases and J gave up 6 bases, with 12 bases separating them. The CDR3 runs 12 residues. CDR3 nucleotide sequence: TGTGCCAGCAGCGAGACAGGAGTCGAGCAGTACTTC. This gives the protein CASSETGVEQYF.

The chain carries TRBV7-3 and TRBJ2-7; D remains unclear. V lost 4 bases and J lost 6, with 10 bases in between. CDR3 length: 12 amino acids. Germline loops: CDR1 SGHTA, CDR2 FQGTGA. DNA for the CDR3: TGTGCCAGCAGCTCTGACATTGGCGAGCAGTACTTC. It translates to CASSSDIGEQYF. Based on the CDR3 plus reference TRBV7-3 and TRBJ2-7, the full variable domain is GAGVSQTPSNKVTEKGKYVELRCDPISGHTALYWYRQSLGQGPEFLIYFQGTGAADDSGLPNDRFFAVRPEGSVSTLKIQRTERGDSAVYLCASSSDIGEQYFGPGTRLTVT.

The chain couples TRBV5-4 to TRBJ1-2, with a weak D call TRBD1 (6 bases). The CDR3 is 14 amino acids. Trimming took off 2 bases at V and 4 bases at J, with 12 bases between the two ends. Per the germline V gene, CDR1 is SGHNT and CDR2 is YYREEE (reference sequence). CDR3 residues: CASSLPGGGYGYTF. The CDR3 DNA follows: TGTGCCAGCAGCTTACCGGGGGGCGGCTATGGCTACACCTTC.

The J gene is TRBJ1-4, the V gene TRBV2; D call uncertain. CDR1 is SNHLY, CDR2 FYNNEI, per germline. Deletions cut 2 bases from V and 8 bases from J, with 12 bases between. The CDR3 length is 14 residues. The CDR3 DNA sequence: TGTGCCAGCAGTGAAATCGCCAGGCCGGAAAAACTGTTTTTT. Residues: CASSEIARPEKLFF.

The rearrangement uses TRBV5-1 and TRBJ2-3, with TRBD2 matching 9 bases. Germline V CDR1 and CDR2: SGHRS, YFSETQ. With 0 bases clipped from V and 3 bases from J, the junction kept 2 bases outside the gene matches. The CDR3 runs 15 residues. The CDR3, as DNA: TGCGCCAGCAGCTTGGTAGCGGGAGCAACAGATACGCAGTATTTT. Translation gives CASSLVAGATDTQYF.

In this sample, this clone turned up once. The rearrangement uses TRBV7-6 and TRBJ2-3, with TRBD1 as a possible D gene (5 bases). This CDR3 has 15 residues. The ends were cut back, 1 base at V and 2 bases at J, with 10 bases in the middle. CDR1 and CDR2 (germline): SGHVS, FNYEAQ. This CDR3 is CASSLGTGVTDTQYF. In DNA form, the CDR3 reads TGTGCCAGCAGCTTAGGTACAGGCGTCACAGATACGCAGTATTTT.

This chain links TRBV6-1 with TRBJ1-1; D is possibly TRBD1 (5 bases). In germline, CDR1 is MNHNS, CDR2 SASEGT. Trimming removed 0 bases from V and 0 bases from J, with 5 bases in between. The CDR3 spans 14 residues. Here the CDR3 reads CASSEAGLNTEAFF. CDR3 in DNA: TGTGCCAGCAGTGAAGCGGGGCTGAACACTGAAGCTTTCTTT.

CDR3 bases: TGTGCCAGCAGCTTGGAGGGGATCGTCCACGAGCAGTACTTC. Its translation is CASSLEGIVHEQYF. V and J are TRBV5-4 and TRBJ2-7, with D tentatively TRBD1 (5 bases). Looked up from germline, CDR1 is SGHNT and CDR2 is YYREEE (reference sequence). This CDR3 is 14 amino acids long. Trimming cost V 0 bases and J 5 bases, with 12 bases left between them.

The chain couples TRBV7-8 to TRBJ1-6, with a tentative D call TRBD1 (6 bases). The CDR3 is 12 amino acids. Germline V gene sequence: CDR1 SGHVS, CDR2 FQNEAQ. The germline V and J ends were trimmed by 5 bases and 14 bases, with 13 bases remaining between them. As DNA, the CDR3 is TGTGCCAGCAGCACCCAGGGGCTCACCCTCCACTTT. Protein: CASSTQGLTLHF.

The chain carries TRBV28 and TRBJ1-2; D possibly corresponds to TRBD1 (6 bases). The V gene's germline CDR1 is MDHEN and CDR2 SYDVKM. This CDR3 is built from 13 residues. Trimming left V 7 bases short and J 4 bases short, with 13 bases between. The DNA of the CDR3 is TGTGCCAGCAAATTGGGGGCCTCCTATGGCTACACCTTC. Amino acid sequence: CASKLGASYGYTF.

The gene calls are TRBV6-5 and TRBJ2-7, with 7 bases that match TRBD1. The J segment lost 3 bases and the V segment lost 4 bases, leaving 9 bases of the junction unmatched. The CDR3 loop spans 15 amino acids. Germline CDR1 is MNHEY and CDR2 is SVGAGI. DNA for the CDR3: TGTGCCAGCAGTTTTACAGGGGACGGGGTCTACGAGCAGTACTTC. This codes for CASSFTGDGVYEQYF.

The chain uses TRBV5-5 and TRBJ1-5; D call uncertain. Germline V gene data show CDR1 as SGHKS and CDR2 as YYEKEE (reference sequence). This CDR3 is built from 18 residues. Trimming cost V 1 base and J 1 base, with 18 bases left between them. The CDR3 nucleotides are TGTGCCAGCAGCTTGAGTTATAGTCCGGTTCCAAGCAATCAGCCCCAGCATTTT. Translating it yields CASSLSYSPVPSNQPQHF. Looking up the rest from reference TRBV5-5 and TRBJ1-5 gives the full variable domain: DAGVTQSPTHLIKTRGQQVTLRCSPISGHKSVSWYQQVLGQGPQFIFQYYEKEERGRGNFPDRFSARQFPNYSSELNVNALLLGDSALYLCASSLSYSPVPSNQPQHFGDGTRLSIL.

V usage is TRBV27 and J usage is TRBJ1-6, with D unresolved. V dropped 5 bases and J dropped 9 bases, with 11 bases sitting between them. Germline CDR1 is MNHEY and CDR2 is SMNVEV (reference sequence). This CDR3 contains 13 residues. The CDR3 here is CASSSQLGSPLHF. In DNA form, the CDR3 reads TGTGCCAGCAGTAGCCAGCTAGGTTCACCCCTCCACTTT.